These 14 T cell receptor beta chains originate from one sample sequenced in a study of blood T cell repertoires in COVID-19. Profiling relied on immunoSEQ multiplex PCR, and the TCRdb table lists in-frame clones only, not all of them. The repertoire holds 330,000 or so clones, with about 88% as singletons. The specimen sequenced was PBMCs or T cells enriched from blood (not recorded which). Source of these receptors: a woman in her 30s who had been exposed to COVID-19.

The genes are TRBV7-3 and TRBJ2-1; D may be TRBD2 (5 bases). Germline values: CDR1 SGHTA, CDR2 FQGTGA. V dropped 5 bases and J dropped 11 bases, with 16 bases sitting between them. The CDR3 is 13 amino acids. CDR3 residues: CASSTLVPAQQFF. The CDR3 DNA reads as TGTGCCAGCAGCACACTAGTCCCAGCCCAGCAGTTCTTC.

With regard to this clone: The same CDR3 arises from other DNA sequences in this sample as well. The rearrangement uses TRBV30 and TRBJ1-2; D may be TRBD1 (6 bases). The CDR3 is 13 amino acids. V was pared by 2 bases and J by 5 bases, with 12 bases between. In germline, CDR1 is GTSNPN, CDR2 SVGIG (reference sequence). The CDR3 nucleotides read TGTGCCTGGAGTTTCAGGGGAGGGTATGGCTACACCTTC. The encoded protein is CAWSFRGGYGYTF.

The V call is TRBV10-2, the J call TRBJ2-3, with D maybe TRBD2 (6 bases). Germline loops: CDR1 WSHSY, CDR2 SAAADI. Trimming pared 2 bases from V and 6 bases from J, leaving 15 bases between. The CDR3 sequence is 15 residues long. DNA of the CDR3: TGCGCCAGCAGTGAGCCGGGAGTAGATTCTGATACGCAGTATTTT. Protein product: CASSEPGVDSDTQYF.

The chain recombines TRBV3-1 (or the pseudogene TRBV3-2) with TRBJ2-1; TRBD2 matches 10 bases. The V segment lost 8 bases and the J segment 4 bases; nucleotides outside the gene matches: 2. This CDR3 spans 13 amino acids. CDR1 is LGHDT and CDR2 is YNNKEL in the germline V gene (reference sequence). The CDR3 region has the DNA TGTGCCAGCGCAGCGGGAGGGTACAATGAGCAGTTCTTC. This codes for CASAAGGYNEQFF.

This clone turned up a few times. This rearrangement joins TRBV18 to TRBJ1-4; D unresolved. Per germline, CDR1 KGHSH and CDR2 LQKENI. V lost 3 bases to trimming and J lost 5 bases, with 4 bases between them. The CDR3 consists of 12 residues. CDR3 region: CASSPPNEKLFF. In DNA form, the CDR3 reads TGTGCCAGCTCACCCCCGAATGAAAAACTGTTTTTT.

The chain uses TRBV6-2 or TRBV6-3 and TRBJ2-5; D call uncertain. Germline V gene lookup returns CDR1 MNHEY and CDR2 SVGEGT. CDR3 length: 16 amino acids. Between the trimmed V and J ends, which lost 4 bases and 4 bases, there was a span of 19 bases. The CDR3 loop reads CASSSPPRVRGETQYF. CDR3 in DNA: TGTGCCAGCAGTTCGCCCCCCCGGGTGAGAGGAGAGACCCAGTACTTC.

The chain couples TRBV7-9 to TRBJ1-5; 7 bases align to TRBD1. The CDR3 length is 13 residues. Germline V gene data show CDR1 as SEHNR and CDR2 as FQNEAQ (reference sequence). The J segment lost 10 bases and the V segment lost 1 base, leaving 4 bases of the junction unmatched. The CDR3 is CASSLGGTAPQHF. In DNA, the CDR3 is TGTGCCAGCAGCTTAGGGGGGACAGCCCCCCAGCATTTT.

This chain links TRBV2 with TRBJ1-2; a weak D match, TRBD1 (5 bases). Germline CDR1 SNHLY, CDR2 FYNNEI. V was clipped by 7 bases and J by 8 bases, with 14 bases between them. CDR3 length equals 12 residues. This CDR3 reads CASTLGDGGYTF. CDR3 DNA sequence: TGTGCCAGCACCCTAGGGGATGGGGGCTACACCTTC.

This sequence joins TRBV28 and TRBJ1-4; tentative D call: TRBD1 (6 bases). Germline V CDR1 and CDR2: MDHEN, SYDVKM. V was cut by 2 bases and J by 8 bases, with 12 bases left in between. This CDR3 region has 14 residues. In DNA form, the CDR3 reads TGTGCCAGCAGTTTACAGGGGTTACGGGAAAAACTGTTTTTT. Its protein is CASSLQGLREKLFF.

This chain uses TRBV7-3 with TRBJ2-1; 11 nucleotides align to TRBD2. CDR3 length: 16 residues. The J segment lost 6 bases and the V segment lost 5 bases, leaving 9 bases of the junction unmatched. CDR1 is SGHTA, CDR2 FQGTGA, per germline. The CDR3 DNA is TGTGCCAGCAGCGCGACTAGCGGGGCCAACGGCAATGAGCAGTTCTTC. As protein: CASSATSGANGNEQFF.

The rearrangement links TRBV5-1 to TRBJ1-1; the D gene is possibly TRBD1 (6 bases). The germline V gene has CDR1 SGHRS and CDR2 YFSETQ. Trimming cost V 3 bases and J 2 bases, with 14 bases left between them. This CDR3 is built from 15 residues. The CDR3 loop reads CASSSAGQINTEAFF. The CDR3 DNA follows: TGCGCCAGCAGCTCCGCCGGACAGATCAACACTGAAGCTTTCTTT. The variable domain in full, completed from reference TRBV5-1 and TRBJ1-1, reads KAGVTQTPRYLIKTRGQQVTLSCSPISGHRSVSWYQQTPGQGLQFLFEYFSETQRNKGNFPGRFSGRQFSNSRSEMNVSTLELGDSALYLCASSSAGQINTEAFFGQGTRLTVV.

The sample holds a few counts of this clone. The rearrangement uses TRBV3-1 (or the pseudogene TRBV3-2) and TRBJ2-7; 8 bases match TRBD2. Per germline, CDR1 LGHDT and CDR2 YNNKEL (reference sequence). This CDR3 is 14 amino acids long. V dropped 4 bases and J dropped 2; count of bases not matched to a gene: 4. The CDR3 loop is CASSLAGPAYEQYF. DNA of the CDR3: TGTGCCAGCAGCCTAGCGGGGCCGGCCTACGAGCAGTACTTC.

V usage is TRBV7-3 and J usage is TRBJ2-7; possible D gene TRBD1, 6 bases. V lost 4 bases and J lost 5, with 9 bases in between. The CDR3 is made up of 12 amino acids. Germline V gives CDR1 SGHTA, CDR2 FQGTGA. The CDR3 loop is CASSSTGNEQYF. CDR3 coding DNA: TGTGCCAGCAGCTCCACAGGGAACGAGCAGTACTTC.

V gene TRBV27 combines with J gene TRBJ2-7; 9 bases fit TRBD2. Germline V gene data show CDR1 as MNHEY and CDR2 as SMNVEV (reference sequence). J gave up 2 bases and V 3 bases, and 5 bases lay outside the gene matches. The CDR3 has 15 residues. The CDR3 spells CASSFSAGGPYEQYF. The CDR3 DNA is TGTGCCAGCAGTTTCTCAGCGGGAGGACCCTACGAGCAGTACTTC.